This T cell receptor beta chain derives from a study of T cell changes during pregnancy in multiple sclerosis. Repertoires were generated with immunoSEQ multiplex PCR, while TCRdb's copy carries only in-frame clones and drops some. Of 55,000 to 65,000 clones listed, roughly 93% were seen once; the top ten hold about 1.8%. The CDR3 consists of 16 residues. Trimming cost V 4 bases and J 3 bases, with 16 bases left between them. In germline, CDR1 is KGHSH, CDR2 LQKENI. The sequences come from peripheral blood, collected after pregnancy. This TCR was sampled from a female donor with multiple sclerosis, enrolled in a pregnancy study. This chain links TRBV18 with TRBJ1-5; possible D gene TRBD1, 6 bases. The DNA of the CDR3 is TGTGCCAGCTCACGGGGGGGCAGGGGACCCAATCAGCCCCAGCATTTT. Its protein product is CASSRGGRGPNQPQHF. The full variable domain, its missing parts supplied by reference TRBV18 and TRBJ1-5, is NAGVMQNPRHLVRRRGQEARLRCSPMKGHSHVYWYRQLPEEGLKFMVYLQKENIIDESGMPKERFSAEFPKEGPSILRIQQVVRGDSAAYFCASSRGGRGPNQPQHFGDGTRLSIL.